Each of the 5 T cell receptor beta chains below was sequenced from the same sample in a study of CD8 T cells in ankylosing spondylitis. A single record per CDR3 protein comes from TCRdb applying MiXCR to the 5' RACE reads. The table has roughly 140,000 distinct CDR3 sequences, around 43% seen once; the top ten hold 13% to 15%. Sequencing input: synovial fluid, either unsorted or a sorted T cell fraction (not recorded which). The receptors were gathered from a male donor with ankylosing spondylitis.

V usage is TRBV7-2 and J usage is TRBJ2-5; perhaps TRBD1 as D (6 bases). V lost 5 bases to trimming and J lost 0 bases, with 19 bases between them. Germline CDR1 and CDR2: SGHTA and FQGNSA. There are 17 residues in the CDR3. CDR3 loop: CASSTSPQGRHQETQYF. CDR3 in DNA: TGTGCCAGCAGCACGTCGCCACAGGGAAGGCACCAAGAGACCCAGTACTTC.

V gene TRBV5-1 combines with J gene TRBJ1-4; a weak D match, TRBD1 (5 bases). Trimming shortened V by 0 bases and J by 8 bases, and 17 bases separated the two germline ends. The CDR3 is 16 residues long. The germline CDR1 and CDR2 sequences are SGHRS and YFSETQ. CDR3 protein: CASSLVPGRSREKLFF. DNA for the CDR3: TGCGCCAGCAGCTTGGTACCGGGACGCTCTCGGGAAAAACTGTTTTTT.

This clonotype was seen a handful of times. The V and J genes are TRBV27 and TRBJ1-5; the match to TRBD1 covers 7 bases. The CDR3 sequence is 14 residues long. J lost 7 bases, V lost 3 bases, and 6 bases had no gene match. Germline V gives CDR1 MNHEY, CDR2 SMNVEV (reference sequence). The CDR3 protein is CASSFSRGGQPQHF. CDR3 coding DNA: TGTGCCAGCAGTTTCTCCAGGGGGGGACAGCCCCAGCATTTT.

This clonotype was recorded only once. This sequence joins TRBV7-8 and TRBJ2-7, with D possibly being TRBD2 (6 bases). Per germline, CDR1 SGHVS and CDR2 FQNEAQ. The germline V and J ends were trimmed by 5 bases and 4 bases, with 15 bases remaining between them. This CDR3 region has 14 residues. The chain's CDR3 is CASSLRDLSYEQYF. CDR3 nucleotide sequence: TGTGCCAGCAGCCTCCGGGACTTGAGTTACGAGCAGTACTTC.

The chain combines TRBV28 with TRBJ1-6; D is unclear. Trimming took 6 bases from V and 10 from J, leaving 19 bases between them. Germline V gene data show CDR1 as MDHEN and CDR2 as SYDVKM. The CDR3 runs to 15 residues. CDR3 protein: CASSLGVFMSSPLHF. The CDR3 DNA sequence: TGTGCCAGCAGCTTGGGAGTTTTCATGTCGTCACCCCTCCACTTT.